These 18 T cell receptor beta chains share one sample of origin, sequenced in a study of cytomegalovirus exposure and HLA in healthy donors. Repertoires were generated with immunoSEQ multiplex PCR, while TCRdb's copy carries only in-frame clones and drops some. The sample comprises around 250,000 clones, nearly 90% of which are singletons, and 0.35% to 0.45% rests with the top ten. The sample was PBMCs. The source is a woman aged 18-29 years in good health and CMV-seronegative.

This chain connects TRBV19 to TRBJ2-2; TRBD2 matches at 7 bases. V lost 6 bases, J lost 2 bases, and 6 bases stayed unmatched. Germline-derived CDR1 and CDR2 are LNHDA and SQIVND (reference sequence). This CDR3 has 15 residues. The CDR3 bases are TGTGCCAGTAGCCGCGGGGGTCAAAACACCGGGGAGCTGTTTTTT. This encodes CASSRGGQNTGELFF.

The chain has TRBV5-1 and TRBJ2-7, with D tentatively TRBD1 (6 bases). V was trimmed by 4 bases and J by 7 bases, leaving 9 bases between them. This CDR3 contains 11 residues. CDR1 is SGHRS, CDR2 YFSETQ, per germline. CDR3 bases: TGCGCCAGCAGCGGGCAGGGGGAGCAGTACTTC. It yields the protein CASSGQGEQYF.

The chain links TRBV6-1 to TRBJ2-3; D might be TRBD2 (7 bases). Germline V CDR1 and CDR2: MNHNS, SASEGT. The CDR3 is made up of 14 amino acids. V lost 2 bases to trimming and J lost 6 bases, with 12 bases between them. CDR3 DNA sequence: TGTGCCAGCAGTGAACGGGGGGCGCAGGATACGCAGTATTTT. Encoded protein: CASSERGAQDTQYF.

The V and J genes are TRBV7-2 and TRBJ2-5, with a weak D call TRBD2 (6 bases). Germline V gene data show CDR1 as SGHTA and CDR2 as FQGNSA. The CDR3 has 15 amino acids. Trimming removed 1 base from V and 4 bases from J, with 13 bases in between. The CDR3 coding sequence is TGTGCCAGCAGCTTAGTCTCGGGGAGGCGAGAGACCCAGTACTTC. Its translation: CASSLVSGRRETQYF.

The J gene is TRBJ2-3, the V gene TRBV5-5, with D perhaps TRBD1 (5 bases). Germline CDR1 and CDR2: SGHKS and YYEKEE (reference sequence). V was cut by 5 bases and J by 11 bases, with 12 bases left in between. The CDR3 contains 11 residues. CDR3 loop: CASRQGRGQYF. Written as DNA, the CDR3 is TGTGCCAGCAGGCAGGGCCGAGGGCAGTATTTT.

The chain has TRBV4-1 and TRBJ1-5; no firm D call. The germline CDR1 and CDR2 sequences are MGHRA and YSYEKL. V lost 1 base and J lost 3, with 13 bases in between. The CDR3 extends over 16 amino acids. The CDR3 sequence is CASSQGNGMDNQPQHF. In nucleotides, the CDR3 is TGCGCCAGCAGCCAAGGGAACGGGATGGACAATCAGCCCCAGCATTTT.

The V gene is TRBV20-1, the J gene TRBJ2-5, with TRBD2 matching over 7 bases. Germline values: CDR1 DFQATT, CDR2 SNEGSKA (reference sequence). The CDR3 runs to 10 residues. V lost 6 bases to trimming and J lost 12 bases; unmatched junction nucleotides: 7. The CDR3 sequence: CSASRDYEYF. DNA of the CDR3: TGCAGTGCAAGTCGGGACTACGAGTACTTC.

The rearrangement links TRBV6-1 to TRBJ2-3, with 7 bases aligning to TRBD2. Trimming took 4 bases from V and 2 from J; bases not matched to a gene: 12. The CDR3 spans 17 residues. CDR1 and CDR2 (germline): MNHNS, SASEGT. The CDR3 DNA reads TGTGCCAGCAGTGGACTTCCGGGACTACCAAACACAGATACGCAGTATTTT. Its translation: CASSGLPGLPNTDTQYF.

This sequence joins TRBV10-3 and TRBJ1-3, with 7 bases identical to TRBD1. Unmatched junction bases numbered 7, after V lost 2 bases and J lost 0 bases. This CDR3 has 17 amino acids. CDR1 and CDR2 from the germline V gene are ENHRY and SYGVKD. The CDR3 sequence is CAISEIRDSVSGNTIYF. CDR3 in DNA: TGTGCCATCAGTGAGATTCGGGACAGCGTCTCTGGAAACACCATATATTTT.

The gene calls are TRBV5-1 and TRBJ2-5; D unclear. CDR1 is SGHRS and CDR2 is YFSETQ in the germline V gene. The V gene lost 4 bases and the J gene lost 2 bases, with 12 bases spanning the gap. CDR3 size: 14 residues. For the CDR3, the DNA is TGCGCCAGCAGCCCCCGTGGAGATCAAGAGACCCAGTACTTC. Translated: CASSPRGDQETQYF.

The chain combines TRBV6-1 with TRBJ1-4, with D perhaps TRBD1 (6 bases). Germline V gives CDR1 MNHNS, CDR2 SASEGT. Trimming removed 4 bases from V and 11 bases from J, with 17 bases in between. The CDR3 runs 14 residues. In DNA, the CDR3 is TGTGCCAGCAGTGCCACGGGACAAATTTCGAAACTGTTTTTT. This sequence encodes CASSATGQISKLFF.

This chain joins TRBV28 and TRBJ2-1, with 12 bases lining up with TRBD2. This CDR3 is 16 amino acids long. The germline V gene encodes CDR1 MDHEN and CDR2 SYDVKM. V lost 5 bases and J lost 7; bases outside the gene matches: 9. The CDR3 loop is CASSPPTSGGFNEQFF. CDR3 in DNA: TGTGCCAGCAGTCCCCCGACTAGCGGGGGATTTAATGAGCAGTTCTTC. The full variable domain, rest sourced from reference TRBV28 and TRBJ2-1, is DVKVTQSSRYLVKRTGEKVFLECVQDMDHENMFWYRQDPGLGLRLIYFSYDVKMKEKGDIPEGYSVSREKKERFSLILESASTNQTSMYLCASSPPTSGGFNEQFFGPGTRLTVL.

The chain carries TRBV10-1 and TRBJ2-7; D is ambiguous. Between the trimmed V and J ends, which lost 4 bases and 6 bases, there was a span of 13 bases. CDR1 and CDR2 from the germline V gene are WNHNN and SYGVQD (reference sequence). The CDR3 totals 13 residues. The CDR3 sequence: CASSVGRRSEQYF. In DNA, the CDR3 is TGCGCCAGCAGTGTTGGCCGTCGATCCGAGCAGTACTTC.

This clone is a singleton in its sample. V is TRBV6-5 and J is TRBJ1-2; 11 nucleotides align to TRBD1. Trimming at V came to 7 bases and at J to 8 bases, leaving 9 bases not matched to a gene. Germline lookup yields CDR1 MNHEY and CDR2 SVGAGI. The CDR3 runs 14 residues. The CDR3 DNA follows: TGTGCCAGCACCCCAGGACAGGGGGCTTTCGGCTACACCTTC. It is translated as CASTPGQGAFGYTF.

This chain links TRBV29-1 with TRBJ2-2; 8 bases match TRBD1. CDR1 and CDR2 (germline): SQVTM, ANQGSEA. The J segment lost 2 bases and the V segment lost 7 bases, leaving 6 bases of the junction unmatched. The CDR3 is 14 residues long. The CDR3 bases are TGCAGCGCGGGACAGGCCTTCAACACCGGGGAGCTGTTTTTT. Translating gives CSAGQAFNTGELFF.

Only a few counts were recorded for this clone. The chain joins TRBV5-1 to TRBJ1-4; possibly TRBD1 for D (6 bases). The ends were cut back, 4 bases at V and 8 bases at J, with 12 bases in the middle. The CDR3 runs 13 residues. From germline, CDR1 is SGHRS and CDR2 YFSETQ. DNA of the CDR3: TGCGCCAGCAGCGCGGGGGCCTCGGAAAAACTGTTTTTT. This encodes CASSAGASEKLFF.

The rearrangement uses TRBV6-5 and TRBJ1-5, with a tentative D call TRBD1 (5 bases). The CDR3 covers 14 residues. V lost 6 bases and J lost 2, with 11 bases in between. The V gene's germline CDR1 is MNHEY and CDR2 SVGAGI. As DNA, the CDR3 is TGTGCCAGCAGACAGGTTAGGGGCAATCAGCCCCAGCATTTT. Protein sequence: CASRQVRGNQPQHF.

The V and J genes are TRBV6-5 and TRBJ1-1; the D is unclear. There are 12 residues in the CDR3. Trimming stripped 11 bases from V and 0 bases from J, with 10 bases between. Looked up from germline, CDR1 is MNHEY and CDR2 is SVGAGI. The CDR3 loop reads CAAYSMNTEAFF. The CDR3 bases are TGTGCCGCCTACAGCATGAACACTGAAGCTTTCTTT.